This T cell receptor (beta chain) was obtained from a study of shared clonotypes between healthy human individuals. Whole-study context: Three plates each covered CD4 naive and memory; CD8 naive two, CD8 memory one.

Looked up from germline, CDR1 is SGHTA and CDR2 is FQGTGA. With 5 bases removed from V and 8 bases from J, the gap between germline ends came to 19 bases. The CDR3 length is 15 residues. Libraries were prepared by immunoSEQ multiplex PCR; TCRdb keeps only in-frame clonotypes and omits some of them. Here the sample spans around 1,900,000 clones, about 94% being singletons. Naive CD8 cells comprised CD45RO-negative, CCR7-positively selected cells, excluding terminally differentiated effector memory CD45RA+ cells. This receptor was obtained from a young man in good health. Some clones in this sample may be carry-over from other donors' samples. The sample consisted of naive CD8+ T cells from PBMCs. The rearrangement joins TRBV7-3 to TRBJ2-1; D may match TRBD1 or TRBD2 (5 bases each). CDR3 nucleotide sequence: TGTGCCAGCAGCCCTCTTGGGGGAGTTGCCCATGAGCAGTTCTTC. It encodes CASSPLGGVAHEQFF.